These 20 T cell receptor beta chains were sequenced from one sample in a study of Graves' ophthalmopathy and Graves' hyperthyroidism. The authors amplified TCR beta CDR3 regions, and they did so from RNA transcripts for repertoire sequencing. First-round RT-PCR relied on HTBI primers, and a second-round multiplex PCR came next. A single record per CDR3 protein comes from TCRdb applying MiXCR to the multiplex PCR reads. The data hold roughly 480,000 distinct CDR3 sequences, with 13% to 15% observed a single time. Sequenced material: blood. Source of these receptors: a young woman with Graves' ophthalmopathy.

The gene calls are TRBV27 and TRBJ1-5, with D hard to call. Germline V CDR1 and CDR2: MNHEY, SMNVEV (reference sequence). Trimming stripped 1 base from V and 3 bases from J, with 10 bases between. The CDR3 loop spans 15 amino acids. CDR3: CASSLFGQTNQPQHF. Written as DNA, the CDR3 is TGTGCCAGCAGTTTATTCGGGCAGACCAATCAGCCCCAGCATTTT.

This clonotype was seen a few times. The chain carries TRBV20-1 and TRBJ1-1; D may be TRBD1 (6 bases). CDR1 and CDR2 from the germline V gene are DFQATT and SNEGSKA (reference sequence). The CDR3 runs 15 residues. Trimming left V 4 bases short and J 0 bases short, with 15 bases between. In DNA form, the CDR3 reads TGCAGTGCTACCGACGGGGGCTACTTGAACACTGAAGCTTTCTTT. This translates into CSATDGGYLNTEAFF.

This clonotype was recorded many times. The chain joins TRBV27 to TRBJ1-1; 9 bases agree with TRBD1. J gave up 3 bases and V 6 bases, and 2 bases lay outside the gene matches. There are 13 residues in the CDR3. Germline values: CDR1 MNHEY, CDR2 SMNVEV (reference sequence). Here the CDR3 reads CASRDRGYTEAFF. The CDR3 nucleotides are TGTGCCAGCAGGGACAGGGGTTACACTGAAGCTTTCTTT.

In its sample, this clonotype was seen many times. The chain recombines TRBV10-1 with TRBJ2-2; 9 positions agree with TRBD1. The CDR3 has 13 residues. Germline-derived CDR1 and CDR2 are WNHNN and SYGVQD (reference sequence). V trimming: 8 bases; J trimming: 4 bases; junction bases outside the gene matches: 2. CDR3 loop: CASGTGRTGELFF. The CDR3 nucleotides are TGCGCCAGCGGGACAGGGCGCACCGGGGAGCTGTTTTTT.

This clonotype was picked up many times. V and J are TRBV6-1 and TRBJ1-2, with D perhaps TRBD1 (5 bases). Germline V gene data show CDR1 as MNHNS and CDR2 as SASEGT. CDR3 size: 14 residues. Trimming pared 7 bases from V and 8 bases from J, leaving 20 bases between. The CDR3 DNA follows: TGTGCCAGCAAAGGAGGGGCGGGGAGGAGAGGCTACACCTTC. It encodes CASKGGAGRRGYTF.

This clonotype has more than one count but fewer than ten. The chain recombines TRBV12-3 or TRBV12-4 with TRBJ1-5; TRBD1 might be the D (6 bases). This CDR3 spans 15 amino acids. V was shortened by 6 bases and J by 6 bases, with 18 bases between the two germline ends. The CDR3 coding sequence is TGTGCCAGCAGCATCGACAGGTGGTGGGGTCAGCCCCAGCATTTT. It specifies CASSIDRWWGQPQHF.

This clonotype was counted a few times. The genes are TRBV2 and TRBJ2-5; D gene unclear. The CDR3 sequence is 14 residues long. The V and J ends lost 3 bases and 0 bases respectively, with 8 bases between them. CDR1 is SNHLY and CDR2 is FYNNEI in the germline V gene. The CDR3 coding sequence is TGTGCCAGCAGTGATCTCAACAACCAAGAGACCCAGTACTTC. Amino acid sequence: CASSDLNNQETQYF.

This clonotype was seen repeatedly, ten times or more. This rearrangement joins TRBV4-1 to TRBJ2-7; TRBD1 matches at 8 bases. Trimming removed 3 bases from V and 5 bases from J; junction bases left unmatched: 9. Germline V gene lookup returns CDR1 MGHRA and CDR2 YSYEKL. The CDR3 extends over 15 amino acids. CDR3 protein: CASSHTRTGWDEQYF. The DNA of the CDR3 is TGCGCCAGCAGCCATACCCGGACAGGGTGGGACGAGCAGTACTTC.

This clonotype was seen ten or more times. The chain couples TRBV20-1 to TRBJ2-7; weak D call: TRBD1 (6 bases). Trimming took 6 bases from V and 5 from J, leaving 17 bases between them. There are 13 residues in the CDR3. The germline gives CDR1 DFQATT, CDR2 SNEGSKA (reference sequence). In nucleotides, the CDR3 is TGCAGTGCAGAAGAGGGGGTTTACGACGAGCAGTACTTC. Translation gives CSAEEGVYDEQYF.

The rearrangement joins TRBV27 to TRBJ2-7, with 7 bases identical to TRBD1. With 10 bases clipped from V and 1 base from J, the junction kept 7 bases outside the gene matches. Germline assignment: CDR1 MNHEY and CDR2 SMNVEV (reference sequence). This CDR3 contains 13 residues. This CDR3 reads CATARGQSYEQYF. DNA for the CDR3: TGTGCCACCGCACGGGGACAGTCCTACGAGCAGTACTTC.

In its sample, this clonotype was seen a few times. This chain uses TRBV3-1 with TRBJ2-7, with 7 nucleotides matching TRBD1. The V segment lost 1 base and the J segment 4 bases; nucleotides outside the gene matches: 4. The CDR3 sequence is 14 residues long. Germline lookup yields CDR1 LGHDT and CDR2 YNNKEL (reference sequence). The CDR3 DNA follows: TGTGCCAGCAGCCAAGGACAGGGTTGGTACGAGCAGTACTTC. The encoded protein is CASSQGQGWYEQYF.

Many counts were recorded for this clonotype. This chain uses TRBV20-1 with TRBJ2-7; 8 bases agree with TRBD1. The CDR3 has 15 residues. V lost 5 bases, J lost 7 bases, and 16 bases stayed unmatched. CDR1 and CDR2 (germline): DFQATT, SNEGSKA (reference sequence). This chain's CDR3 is CSALRDGTGHWEQYF. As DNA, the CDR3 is TGCAGTGCTCTCCGGGACGGGACAGGACATTGGGAGCAGTACTTC.

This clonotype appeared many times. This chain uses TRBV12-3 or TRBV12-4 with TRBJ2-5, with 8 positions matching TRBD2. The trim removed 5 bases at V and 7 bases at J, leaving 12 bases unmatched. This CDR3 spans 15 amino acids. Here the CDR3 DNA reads TGTGCCAGCAGTCTAACTAGCGGCGCCGCGCTGACCCAGTACTTC. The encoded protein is CASSLTSGAALTQYF.

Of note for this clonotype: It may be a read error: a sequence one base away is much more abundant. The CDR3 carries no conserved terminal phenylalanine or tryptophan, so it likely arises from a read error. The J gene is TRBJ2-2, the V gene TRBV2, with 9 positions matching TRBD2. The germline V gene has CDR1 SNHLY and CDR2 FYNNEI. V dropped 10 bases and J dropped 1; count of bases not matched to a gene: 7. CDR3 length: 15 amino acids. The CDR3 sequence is CATLIAGENTGELFS. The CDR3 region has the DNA TGTGCCACCCTTATAGCGGGAGAGAACACCGGGGAGCTGTTTTCT.

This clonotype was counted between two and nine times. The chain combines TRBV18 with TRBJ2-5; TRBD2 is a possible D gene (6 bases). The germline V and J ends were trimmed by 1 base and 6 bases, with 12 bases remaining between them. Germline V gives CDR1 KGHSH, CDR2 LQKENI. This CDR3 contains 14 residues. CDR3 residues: CASSPRGGSKTQYF. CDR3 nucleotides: TGTGCCAGCTCACCACGTGGGGGGTCGAAGACCCAGTACTTC.

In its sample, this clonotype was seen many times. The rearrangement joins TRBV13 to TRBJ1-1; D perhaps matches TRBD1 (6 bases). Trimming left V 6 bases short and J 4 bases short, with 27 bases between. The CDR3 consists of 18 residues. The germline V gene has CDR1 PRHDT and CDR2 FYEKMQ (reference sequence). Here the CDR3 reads CASSPPGHSLSRATEAFF. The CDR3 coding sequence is TGTGCCAGCAGTCCACCGGGACACTCTCTATCGAGGGCCACTGAAGCTTTCTTT. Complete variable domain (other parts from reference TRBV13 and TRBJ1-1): AAGVIQSPRHLIKEKRETATLKCYPIPRHDTVYWYQQGPGQDPQFLISFYEKMQSDKGSIPDRFSAQQFSDYHSELNMSSLELGDSALYFCASSPPGHSLSRATEAFFGQGTRLTVV.

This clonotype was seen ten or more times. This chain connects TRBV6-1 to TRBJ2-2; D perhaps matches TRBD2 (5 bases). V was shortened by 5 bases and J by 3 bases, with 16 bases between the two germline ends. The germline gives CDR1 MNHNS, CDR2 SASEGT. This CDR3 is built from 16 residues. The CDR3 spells CASSPRTVEDTGELFF. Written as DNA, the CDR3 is TGTGCCAGCAGTCCCCGGACTGTAGAGGACACCGGGGAGCTGTTTTTT.

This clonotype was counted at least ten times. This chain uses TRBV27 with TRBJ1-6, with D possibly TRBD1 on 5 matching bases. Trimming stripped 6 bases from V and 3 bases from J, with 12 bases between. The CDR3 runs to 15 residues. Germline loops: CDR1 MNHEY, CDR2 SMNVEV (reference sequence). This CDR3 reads CASSPRRGYNSPLHF. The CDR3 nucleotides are TGTGCCAGCAGCCCCAGGAGGGGCTATAATTCACCCCTCCACTTT.

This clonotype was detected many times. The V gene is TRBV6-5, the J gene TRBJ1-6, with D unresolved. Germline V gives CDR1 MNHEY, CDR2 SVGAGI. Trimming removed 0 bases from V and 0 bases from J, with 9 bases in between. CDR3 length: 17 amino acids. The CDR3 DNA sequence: TGTGCCAGCAGTTACTCGATGCGGGTCTCCTATAATTCACCCCTCCACTTT. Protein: CASSYSMRVSYNSPLHF.

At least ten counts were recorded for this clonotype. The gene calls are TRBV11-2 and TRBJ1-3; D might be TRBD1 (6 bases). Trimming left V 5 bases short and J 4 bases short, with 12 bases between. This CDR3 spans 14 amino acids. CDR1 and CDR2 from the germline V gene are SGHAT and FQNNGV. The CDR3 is CASSVTGLGNTIYF. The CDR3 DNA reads TGTGCCAGCAGCGTGACAGGCCTAGGAAACACCATATATTTT.